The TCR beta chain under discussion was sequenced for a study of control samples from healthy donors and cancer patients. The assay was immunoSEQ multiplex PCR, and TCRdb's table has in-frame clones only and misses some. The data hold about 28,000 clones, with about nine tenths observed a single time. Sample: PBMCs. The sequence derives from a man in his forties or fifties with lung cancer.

Here the CDR3 reads CASSQDSRRTEAFF. CDR3 DNA: TGCGCCAGCAGCCAAGATAGTAGGAGGACTGAAGCTTTCTTT. This chain connects TRBV4-1 to TRBJ1-1; D remains unclear. CDR1 and CDR2 from the germline V gene are MGHRA and YSYEKL. The germline V and J ends were trimmed by 0 bases and 5 bases, with 10 bases remaining between them. This CDR3 contains 14 residues.